The T cell receptor beta chain described here comes from a study of blood T cell repertoires in COVID-19. The repertoire was sequenced with immunoSEQ multiplex PCR; TCRdb's copy has only in-frame clones and lacks some. The table records some 320,000 clones, more than 75% of them present only once. Germline loops: CDR1 LNHNV, CDR2 YYDKDF (reference sequence). The ends were cut back, 2 bases at V and 2 bases at J, with 12 bases in the middle. There are 16 residues in the CDR3. This receptor was obtained from a woman in her forties or fifties who had recovered from COVID-19. Sequencing used peripheral blood. The V gene is TRBV15, the J gene TRBJ1-4; D unclear. The CDR3 nucleotides read TGTGCCACCAGCAGAAGGGCGCGGGCGACTAATGAAAAACTGTTTTTT. As protein: CATSRRARATNEKLFF.